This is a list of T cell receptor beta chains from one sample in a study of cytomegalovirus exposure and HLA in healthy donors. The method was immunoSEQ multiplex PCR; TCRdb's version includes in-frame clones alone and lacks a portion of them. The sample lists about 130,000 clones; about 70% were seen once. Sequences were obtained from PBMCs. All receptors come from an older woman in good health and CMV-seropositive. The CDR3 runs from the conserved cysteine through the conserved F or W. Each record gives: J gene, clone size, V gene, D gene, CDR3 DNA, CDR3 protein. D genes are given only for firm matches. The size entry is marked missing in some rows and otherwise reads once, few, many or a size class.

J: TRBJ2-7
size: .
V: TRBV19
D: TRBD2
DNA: TGTGCCAGTAGTCCTCGGAAGACTAGCGGGGGGGCCGAGCAGTACTTC
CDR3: CASSPRKTSGGAEQYF

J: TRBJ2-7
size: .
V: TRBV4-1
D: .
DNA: TGCGCCAGCAGCCAAGGCAGGGGCCTGTACGAGCAGTACTTC
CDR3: CASSQGRGLYEQYF

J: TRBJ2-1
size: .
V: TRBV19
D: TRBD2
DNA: TGTGCCAGTAGTATGGCGGGAGGGTCCTACAATGAGCAGTTCTTC
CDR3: CASSMAGGSYNEQFF

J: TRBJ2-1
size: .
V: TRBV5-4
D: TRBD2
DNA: TGTGCCAGCAGCGCAGGGTTGCGGGGGGCTTTTAATGAGCAGTTCTTC
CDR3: CASSAGLRGAFNEQFF

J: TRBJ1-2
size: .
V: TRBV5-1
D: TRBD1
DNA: TGCGCCAGCAGCCCTGAACAGGGGGCGTATGGCTACACCTTC
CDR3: CASSPEQGAYGYTF

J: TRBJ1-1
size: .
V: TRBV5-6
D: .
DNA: TGTGCCAGCAGCTTTGGACTTATGAACACTGAAGCTTTCTTT
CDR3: CASSFGLMNTEAFF

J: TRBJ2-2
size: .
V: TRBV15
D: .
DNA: TGTGCCACCAGCCCACGGACTACGGCGGCCGGGGAGCTGTTTTTT
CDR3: CATSPRTTAAGELFF

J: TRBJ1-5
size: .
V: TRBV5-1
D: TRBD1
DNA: TGCGCCAGCAGCTTGGGAACCGGGACAGGGAAGGTAGGCAATCAGCCCCAGCATTTT
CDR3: CASSLGTGTGKVGNQPQHF

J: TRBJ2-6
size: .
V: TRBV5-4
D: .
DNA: TGTGCCAGCAGCTTAAATTTTCACAGGGAGGGTGGGGCCAACGTCCTGACTTTC
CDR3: CASSLNFHREGGANVLTF

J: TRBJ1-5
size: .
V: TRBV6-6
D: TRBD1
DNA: TGTGCCAGCAGTTACGAGGGGGCCCAGCCCCAGCATTTT
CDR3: CASSYEGAQPQHF

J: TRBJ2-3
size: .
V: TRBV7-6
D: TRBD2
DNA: TGTGCCAGCAGTAGGACTAGCGGGGCATCAGAAGGGACAGATACGCAGTATTTT
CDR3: CASSRTSGASEGTDTQYF

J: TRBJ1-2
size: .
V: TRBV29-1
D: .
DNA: TGCAGCGCTGGGGAGGAGTATGGCTACACCTTC
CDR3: CSAGEEYGYTF

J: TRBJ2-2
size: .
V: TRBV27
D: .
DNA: TGTGCCAGCACCCGACAGGGAGGTAGGAGCGGGGAGCTGTTTTTT
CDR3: CASTRQGGRSGELFF

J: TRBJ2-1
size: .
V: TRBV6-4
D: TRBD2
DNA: TGTGCCAGCAGTGACTCGTGGCTAGCGGGGGGGGAGCAGTTCTTC
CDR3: CASSDSWLAGGEQFF

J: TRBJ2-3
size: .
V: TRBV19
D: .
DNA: TGTGCCAGTAGTTCAATACTATCCCGACTCACAGATACGCAGTATTTT
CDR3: CASSSILSRLTDTQYF

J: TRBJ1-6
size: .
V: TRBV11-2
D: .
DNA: TGTGCCAGCAGCTCGCCGCAGGGAAGACATTCACCCCTCCACTTT
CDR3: CASSSPQGRHSPLHF

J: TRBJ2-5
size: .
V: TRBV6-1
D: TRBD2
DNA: TGTGCCAGCACCCGGGACTACCTTCAAGAGACCCAGTACTTC
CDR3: CASTRDYLQETQYF

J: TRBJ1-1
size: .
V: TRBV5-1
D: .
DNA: TGCGCCAGCAGCGTACAAATGGACACTGAAGCTTTCTTT
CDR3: CASSVQMDTEAFF

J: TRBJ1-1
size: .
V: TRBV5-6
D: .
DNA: TGTGCCAGCAGCATCCCTAACACTGAAGCTTTCTTT
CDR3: CASSIPNTEAFF

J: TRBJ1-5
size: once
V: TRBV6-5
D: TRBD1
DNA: TGTGCCAGCAGCTCCGGGACAGGGAGGTTTCAGCCCCAGCATTTT
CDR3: CASSSGTGRFQPQHF

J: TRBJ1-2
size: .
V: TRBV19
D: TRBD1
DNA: TGTGCCAGCTCGACAGGGGGGAACTATGGCTACACCTTC
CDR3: CASSTGGNYGYTF

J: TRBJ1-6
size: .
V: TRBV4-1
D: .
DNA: TGCGCCAGCAGGCGGGGTGGAGCTTCACCCCTCCACTTT
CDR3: CASRRGGASPLHF

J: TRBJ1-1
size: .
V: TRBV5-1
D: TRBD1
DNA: TGCGCCAGCAGCGGGTTGGGACAGGGTGGAGCTTTCTTT
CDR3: CASSGLGQGGAFF

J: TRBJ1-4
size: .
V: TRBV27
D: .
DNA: TGTGCCAGCAGTTTGGGGCCGGGTAATGAAAAACTGTTTTTT
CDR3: CASSLGPGNEKLFF

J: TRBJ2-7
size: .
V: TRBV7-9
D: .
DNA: TGTGCCAGCAGTTATATCCAGGGGACCTACGAGCAGTACTTC
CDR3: CASSYIQGTYEQYF

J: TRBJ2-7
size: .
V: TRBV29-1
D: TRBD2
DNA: TGCAGCGTTGGGGTTAGCGGGGCTTACGAGCAGTACTTC
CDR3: CSVGVSGAYEQYF

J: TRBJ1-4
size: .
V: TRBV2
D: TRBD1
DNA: TGTGCCAGCAGTGAATGGGGACAGGGACGTTTTCCCCCGCAACTGTTTTTT
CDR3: CASSEWGQGRFPPQLFF

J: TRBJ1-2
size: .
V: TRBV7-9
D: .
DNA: TGTGCCAGCAGCGTCTTCGGGGGCTACACCTTC
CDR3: CASSVFGGYTF

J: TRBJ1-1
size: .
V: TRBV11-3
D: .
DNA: TGTGCCAGCAGTCAGGGGACCACTGAAGCTTTCTTT
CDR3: CASSQGTTEAFF

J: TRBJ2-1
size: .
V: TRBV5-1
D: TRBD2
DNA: TGCGCCAGCAGCTTAGGGACTAGCGCGGAAGAGCAGTTCTTC
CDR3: CASSLGTSAEEQFF

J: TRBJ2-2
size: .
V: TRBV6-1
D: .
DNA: TGTGCCAGTTCTGAACCGAGGAACACCGGGGAGCTGTTTTTT
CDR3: CASSEPRNTGELFF

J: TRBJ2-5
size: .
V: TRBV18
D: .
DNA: TGTGCCAGCTCACCACCAGGGAGATTGGAAGAGACCCAGTACTTC
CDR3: CASSPPGRLEETQYF

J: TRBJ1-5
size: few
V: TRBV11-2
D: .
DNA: TGTGCCAGCAGCACGATCCAGGGGAGAAGCAATCAGCCCCAGCATTTT
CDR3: CASSTIQGRSNQPQHF

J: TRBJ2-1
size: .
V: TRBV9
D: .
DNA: TGTGCCAGCAGCACCGACAGCTACGAGCAGTTCTTC
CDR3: CASSTDSYEQFF

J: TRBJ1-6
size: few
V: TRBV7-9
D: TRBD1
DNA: TGTGCCAGCAGCTTATGGGGTGGGACAGGGGCTTCACCCCTCCACTTT
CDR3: CASSLWGGTGASPLHF

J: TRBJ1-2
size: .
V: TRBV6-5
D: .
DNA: TGTGCCAGCAGCCCCGGGGCTAACTATGGCTACACCTTC
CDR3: CASSPGANYGYTF

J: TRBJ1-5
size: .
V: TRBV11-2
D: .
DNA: TGTGCCAGCAGCTATACAGGGCAGGGACAGCCCCAGCATTTT
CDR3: CASSYTGQGQPQHF

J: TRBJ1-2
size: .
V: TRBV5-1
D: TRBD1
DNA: TGCGCCAGCAGCTTGGGCGGAACAGGGGTGTGGAGCTATGGCTACACCTTC
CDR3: CASSLGGTGVWSYGYTF

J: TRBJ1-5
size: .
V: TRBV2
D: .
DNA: TGTGCCAGCACCCGACAGCCATTCGGCAATCAGCCCCAGCATTTT
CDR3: CASTRQPFGNQPQHF

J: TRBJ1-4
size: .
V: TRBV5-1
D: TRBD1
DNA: TGCGCCAGCAGCTTAGGCAGGGGGCGGCAAGGAAATGAAAAACTGTTTTTT
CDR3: CASSLGRGRQGNEKLFF

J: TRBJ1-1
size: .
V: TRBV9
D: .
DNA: TGTGCCAGCAGCGTAGGTACAGGGTTTAACGCTGAAGCTTTCTTT
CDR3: CASSVGTGFNAEAFF

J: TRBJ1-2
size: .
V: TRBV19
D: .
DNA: TGTGCCAGCTGCGCCCAGGCGAACTATGGCTACACCTTC
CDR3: CASCAQANYGYTF

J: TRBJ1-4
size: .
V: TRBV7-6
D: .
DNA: TGTGCCAGCAGCTTAGTGCGGGCGTCTGAAGAAAAACTGTTTTTT
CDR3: CASSLVRASEEKLFF

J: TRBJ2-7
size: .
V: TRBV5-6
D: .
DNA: TGTGCCAGCCAAGGGGTCTACGGTTCCTACGAGCAGTACTTC
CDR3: CASQGVYGSYEQYF

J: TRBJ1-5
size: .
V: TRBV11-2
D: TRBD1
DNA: TGTGCCAGCAGCCCGGGACAGGGGGCCATGGGTCAGCCCCAGCATTTT
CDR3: CASSPGQGAMGQPQHF

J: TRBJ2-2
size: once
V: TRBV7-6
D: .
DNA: TGTGCCAGCAGCTTACCGGGGGGCCTCACCGGGGAGCTGTTTTTT
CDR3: CASSLPGGLTGELFF

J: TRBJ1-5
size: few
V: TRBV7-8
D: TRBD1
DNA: TGTGCCAGCAGCTTAGGGGCTCTACAGGGGTACAATCAGCCCCAGCATTTT
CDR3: CASSLGALQGYNQPQHF

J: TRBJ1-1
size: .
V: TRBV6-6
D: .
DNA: TGTGCCAGTTTTCGACAGCTGAACACTGAAGCTTTCTTT
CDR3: CASFRQLNTEAFF

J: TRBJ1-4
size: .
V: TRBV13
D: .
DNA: TGTGCCAGCAGCACATCAGGGCCTTCTCGGGAAAAACTGTTTTTT
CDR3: CASSTSGPSREKLFF

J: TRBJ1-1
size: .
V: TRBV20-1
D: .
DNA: TGCAGTGCTAGAAAAGCCCCTGAAGCTTTCTTT
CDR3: CSARKAPEAFF